Below are 6 T cell receptor beta chains sequenced from a single sample in a study of blood T cell repertoires in COVID-19. Some clones are missing from TCRdb's copy, which holds only in-frame ones; the method was immunoSEQ multiplex PCR. This sample has approximately 140,000 clones, with less than 85% found just once. The sequenced sample was peripheral blood. The receptors come from a woman over 75 in a cohort sampled during active or convalescent COVID-19.

The rearrangement joins TRBV2 to TRBJ1-4, with 10 bases that match TRBD1. The CDR3 covers 17 residues. The germline V gene encodes CDR1 SNHLY and CDR2 FYNNEI. The V and J ends lost 2 bases and 8 bases, in that order; junction bases with no gene match: 11. The CDR3 nucleotides are TGTGCCAGCAGTGAATTCATCGGGGACAGGGGAGACGAAAAACTGTTTTTT. Its protein is CASSEFIGDRGDEKLFF.

This clone has just a few counts. The chain carries TRBV5-1 and TRBJ2-2, with 9 bases aligning to TRBD2. The V and J ends lost 0 bases and 3 bases, in that order; junction bases with no gene match: 0. Germline V gene lookup returns CDR1 SGHRS and CDR2 YFSETQ. The CDR3 runs 15 residues. The CDR3 reads CASSLVAGDTGELFF. The CDR3 nucleotides read TGCGCCAGCAGCTTGGTAGCGGGGGACACCGGGGAGCTGTTTTTT.

V is TRBV5-6 and J is TRBJ2-3, with 9 bases identical to TRBD1. J gave up 8 bases and V 4 bases, and 11 bases lay outside the gene matches. Looked up from germline, CDR1 is SGHDT and CDR2 is YYEEEE. The CDR3 runs to 15 residues. The CDR3 nucleotides read TGTGCCAGCAGCACCAGGACAGGGGAAAAGGGTACGCAGTATTTT. Protein sequence: CASSTRTGEKGTQYF. The full variable domain, its missing parts supplied by reference TRBV5-6 and TRBJ2-3, is DAGVTQSPTHLIKTRGQQVTLRCSPKSGHDTVSWYQQALGQGPQFIFQYYEEEERQRGNFPDRFSGHQFPNYSSELNVNALLLGDSALYLCASSTRTGEKGTQYFGPGTRLTVL.

The chain has TRBV14 and TRBJ1-4, with 8 nucleotides matching TRBD1. The trim removed 1 base at V and 7 bases at J, leaving 5 bases unmatched. Per the germline V gene, CDR1 is SGHDN and CDR2 is FVKESK. The CDR3 is 15 residues long. The CDR3 DNA is TGTGCCAGCAGCCAAGTAGGGACAGGCGTTGAAAAACTGTTTTTT. Translating it yields CASSQVGTGVEKLFF.

The CDR3 sequence: CASSIESSTDTQYF. The CDR3 region has the DNA TGTGCCAGTAGTATCGAGAGCAGCACAGATACGCAGTATTTT. The chain joins TRBV19 to TRBJ2-3; D is uncertain. CDR1 and CDR2 (germline): LNHDA, SQIVND (reference sequence). The V and J ends lost 3 bases and 0 bases respectively, with 7 bases between them. The CDR3 is 14 residues long.

The chain joins TRBV5-1 to TRBJ2-1; TRBD1 matches 9 bases. Trimming cost V 4 bases and J 4 bases; bases outside gene matches: 9. The CDR3 runs to 16 residues. Germline V gives CDR1 SGHRS, CDR2 YFSETQ. DNA for the CDR3: TGCGCCAGCAGCCCTAGACAGGGGGGACTGTACAATGAGCAGTTCTTC. This gives the protein CASSPRQGGLYNEQFF.